The clone carrying this TCR beta chain has more than one count but fewer than ten. Its antigen is unidentified. The sample comes from a study of T cell repertoires in cytomegalovirus infection. Background on the study: Recently identified HLA-C-restricted CMV epitopes and well-studied HLA-B-restricted CMV epitopes were used by the study. Evidence of both CMV infection and a matching HLA type came from public TCR beta signatures. Study findings and constraints: Across the ex vivo response, the dominant clonotypes were HLA-C-restricted CMV-specific TCR beta clonotypes. Summed frequency of public TCR beta families distinguished CMV carriers with the relevant HLA.

Trimming stripped 1 base from V and 8 bases from J, with 17 bases between. The CDR3 totals 15 residues. Germline CDR1 is SEHNR and CDR2 is FQNEAQ (reference sequence). TCRdb reprocessed the reads via MiXCR and lists one record per CDR3 protein. The sample has more than 45,000 distinct CDR3 sequences, about 18% seen once. The rearrangement links TRBV7-9 to TRBJ1-2, with unresolved D. This TCR was recovered from a human donor in good health (CMV status not recorded). Some clones in this sample may be carry-over from other donors' samples. Sequencing was performed on CD8+ T cells from cultured PBMCs, taken from culture after CMV antigen stimulation. The CDR3: CASSLGDAASGGYTF. CDR3 DNA sequence: TGTGCCAGCAGCTTAGGTGACGCGGCATCTGGAGGCTACACCTTC.